One TCR beta chain is described in this entry. The antigen is undetermined. Produced via immunoSEQ multiplex PCR; TCRdb's table is partial and in-frame only. Among under 110,000 clones, around 89% were seen once, and the ten largest hold 6.5% to 7.5%. The data belong to a study of PD-1 blockade in classical Hodgkin lymphoma. Study findings and constraints: According to reports, newly diagnosed patients had lower baseline TCR diversity than healthy donors, and relapsed/refractory patients had lower baseline TCR diversity still. The CD4+ diversity rise by C4D1 was clearest in complete responders.

Each patient experienced a relapse that followed autologous stem cell transplantation, and brentuximab vedotin exposure varied. This clonotype originated in a human donor with classical Hodgkin lymphoma. The sample consisted of peripheral blood mononuclear cells (PBMCs), taken before the second cycle of nivolumab.

CDR3 DNA: TGTGCCAGTAGTGGCTGGCAGTCCGAGCAGTACTTC. It encodes CASSGWQSEQYF. The chain carries TRBV19 and TRBJ2-7; no definite D call. Trimming stripped 5 bases from V and 6 bases from J, with 11 bases between. This CDR3 is 12 amino acids long. In germline, CDR1 is LNHDA, CDR2 SQIVND (reference sequence).